This is a list of T cell receptor beta chains from one sample in a study of T cells in Graves' hyperthyroidism and ophthalmopathy. TCRdb ran MiXCR on the multiplex PCR reads and lists one entry per CDR3 protein. Found here are some 510,000 distinct CDR3 sequences, around 45% of them singletons; the top ten hold nearly 8.5%. Sequencing was done on a sample of peripheral blood or thyroid tissue (not recorded which). The receptor source for this set is a woman aged 18 to 35 with Graves' hyperthyroidism. Each CDR3 is given with its conserved first and last residue. The order of the fields is J gene, D gene, V gene, clone size, CDR3 protein, CDR3 DNA. A D gene is named only where the DNA matches it firmly. The listing skips clone size in some rows; elsewhere it reads once, few, many or a size class.

j_call: TRBJ1-1
d_call: .
v_call: TRBV9
clone_size: .
cdr3_aa: CASSVHTGNTEASF
cdr3_nt: TGTGCCAGCAGCGTACATACAGGTAACACTGAAGCTTCCTTT

j_call: TRBJ1-2
d_call: .
v_call: TRBV29-1
clone_size: many
cdr3_aa: CSVDSANYGYTF
cdr3_nt: TGCAGCGTTGACAGTGCAAACTATGGCTACACCTTC

j_call: TRBJ2-7
d_call: TRBD1
v_call: TRBV10-3
clone_size: .
cdr3_aa: CPTGVREEQYF
cdr3_nt: TGTCCCACAGGGGTACGAGAAGAGCAGTACTTC

j_call: TRBJ2-5
d_call: .
v_call: TRBV25-1
clone_size: .
cdr3_aa: CASSAGLSVSETQYF
cdr3_nt: TGTGCCAGCAGTGCGGGATTGTCGGTGTCGGAGACCCAGTACTTC

j_call: TRBJ2-7
d_call: .
v_call: TRBV29-1
clone_size: many
cdr3_aa: CSVGGMGSGSYEQYF
cdr3_nt: TGCAGCGTTGGGGGTATGGGTAGCGGCTCCTACGAGCAGTACTTC

j_call: TRBJ2-7
d_call: TRBD2
v_call: TRBV5-1
clone_size: few
cdr3_aa: CASSFSGYSYEQYF
cdr3_nt: TGCGCCAGCAGCTTTAGCGGGTACTCCTACGAGCAGTACTTC

j_call: TRBJ1-1
d_call: .
v_call: TRBV13
clone_size: .
cdr3_aa: CASSLMSTEAFF
cdr3_nt: TGCGCCAGCAGCTTAATGAGCACTGAAGCTTTCTTT

j_call: TRBJ2-5
d_call: TRBD2
v_call: TRBV19
clone_size: .
cdr3_aa: CASCSAGIEETQYF
cdr3_nt: TGTGCCAGCTGTTCAGCGGGAATTGAGGAGACCCAGTACTTC

j_call: TRBJ1-5
d_call: .
v_call: TRBV7-9
clone_size: many
cdr3_aa: CASSLGHQPQHF
cdr3_nt: TGTGCCAGCAGCTTAGGACATCAGCCCCAGCATTTT

j_call: TRBJ1-1
d_call: .
v_call: TRBV11-1
clone_size: .
cdr3_aa: CASSSPRPNTEAFF
cdr3_nt: TGTGCCAGCAGCTCCCCCCGGCCAAACACTGAAGCTTTCTTT

j_call: TRBJ2-7
d_call: TRBD2
v_call: TRBV7-9
clone_size: .
cdr3_aa: CATSRGVLAGEQYF
cdr3_nt: TGTGCCACCAGCAGAGGGGTACTAGCGGGCGAGCAGTACTTC